This T cell receptor (beta chain) stems from a study of blood T cell repertoires in COVID-19. Turning to the study itself: The United States, Italy and Spain provided the acute and convalescent COVID-19 samples. T cells, B-cell-depleted T cells, or PBMCs supplied cDNA or gDNA.

In germline, CDR1 is SNHLY, CDR2 FYNNEI. V gave up 6 bases and J gave up 3 bases, with 8 bases separating them. This CDR3 contains 12 residues. Original data processing: Estimation of nucleated cell counts was performed using reference gene primer amplification. Produced via immunoSEQ multiplex PCR; TCRdb's table is partial and in-frame only. The DNA gave D and trimming, while V, J and clone size come from that table. Among about 48,000 clones, over 80% were seen once, and the ten largest hold less than 75%. The chain employs TRBV2 and TRBJ1-2; D unclear. This sequence was found in a man between 70 and 80 years old with acute or convalescent COVID-19. Source material: peripheral blood. The CDR3 region has the DNA TGTGCCAGCAGGGGCATTGACTATGGCTACACCTTC. Amino acid sequence: CASRGIDYGYTF. Full variable domain (rest looked up from reference TRBV2 and TRBJ1-2): EPEVTQTPSHQVTQMGQEVILRCVPISNHLYFYWYRQILGQKVEFLVSFYNNEISEKSEIFDDQFSVERPDGSNFTLKIRSTKLEDSAMYFCASRGIDYGYTFGSGTRLTVV.